This T cell receptor (beta chain) was identified in a study of T cell responses to AZD1222 COVID-19 vaccine. Study-level findings and limits: Only five or six AZD1222 recipients tested seropositive at baseline. Clonal diversity was possibly underestimated; the donors were predominantly white British and more often female. Without day 14 samples, only post-peak T cell repertoires were studied.

This table comes from immunoSEQ multiplex PCR, and its TCRdb copy is limited to in-frame clones, with some not included. The sample has around 130,000 clones, roughly 93% seen once. The CDR3 extends over 12 amino acids. Germline CDR1 and CDR2: SGHNT and YYREEE (reference sequence). V shed 4 bases, J shed 7 bases, and the junction held 0 bases outside the gene matches. This clone appeared once. As yet, its antigen is unknown. The chain couples TRBV5-4 to TRBJ1-2; TRBD1 agrees at 11 bases. The specimen comprised peripheral blood, sampled on day 0 of AZD1222 vaccination. The source of this sequence is an adult in good health. The CDR3 DNA sequence: TGTGCCAGCAGCGGGACAGGGGGTGGCTACACCTTC. It codes for CASSGTGGGYTF. The full variable domain, in which reference TRBV5-4 and TRBJ1-2 provide the parts outside the CDR3, is ETGVTQSPTHLIKTRGQQVTLRCSSQSGHNTVSWYQQALGQGPQFIFQYYREEENGRGNFPPRFSGLQFPNYSSELNVNALELDDSALYLCASSGTGGGYTFGSGTRLTVV.